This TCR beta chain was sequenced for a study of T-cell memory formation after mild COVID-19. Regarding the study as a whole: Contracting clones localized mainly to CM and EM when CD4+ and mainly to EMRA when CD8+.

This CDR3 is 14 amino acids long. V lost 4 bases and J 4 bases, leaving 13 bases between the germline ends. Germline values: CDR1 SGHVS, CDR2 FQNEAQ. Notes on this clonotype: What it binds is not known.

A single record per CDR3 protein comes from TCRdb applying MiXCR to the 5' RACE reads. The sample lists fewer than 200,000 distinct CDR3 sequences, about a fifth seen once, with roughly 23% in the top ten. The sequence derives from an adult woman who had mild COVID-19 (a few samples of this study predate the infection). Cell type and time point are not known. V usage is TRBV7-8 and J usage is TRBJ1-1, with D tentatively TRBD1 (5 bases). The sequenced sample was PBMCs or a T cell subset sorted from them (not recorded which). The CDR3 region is CASSSKSGGTEAFF. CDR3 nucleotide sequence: TGTGCCAGCAGCTCCAAGAGTGGGGGCACTGAAGCTTTCTTT.